Listed here are 7 T cell receptor beta chains from one sample, sequenced in a study of cytomegalovirus exposure and HLA in healthy donors. The PCR employed 60 Vbeta primers together with 13 Jbeta primers. The protocol was immunoSEQ multiplex PCR, while the TCRdb copy is restricted to in-frame clones and leaves out a portion. This sample contains approximately 76,000 clones. Sequencing was performed on PBMCs. The receptors shown here come from a man in his late teens or twenties in good health and CMV-seropositive.

This chain uses TRBV7-2 with TRBJ2-3; D is possibly TRBD1 (5 bases). Deletions cut 6 bases from V and 1 base from J, with 11 bases between. The V gene's germline CDR1 is SGHTA and CDR2 FQGNSA. The CDR3 spans 14 residues. The CDR3 here is CASRGIGGTDTQYF. In DNA, the CDR3 is TGTGCCAGCAGAGGAATAGGGGGCACAGATACGCAGTATTTT.

This chain joins TRBV10-1 and TRBJ2-7; tentative D call: TRBD2 (6 bases). V lost 6 bases and J 0 bases, leaving 21 bases between the germline ends. This CDR3 is built from 17 residues. Germline assignment: CDR1 WNHNN and CDR2 SYGVQD (reference sequence). CDR3 DNA: TGCGCCAGCAGCGAAGGACGGGGGTCAGGGTCCTCCTACGAGCAGTACTTC. It is translated as CASSEGRGSGSSYEQYF.

The chain carries TRBV7-9 and TRBJ2-1; TRBD2 aligns across 8 bases. J was trimmed by 0 bases and V by 2 bases; bases with no gene match: 6. The V gene's germline CDR1 is SEHNR and CDR2 FQNEAQ (reference sequence). CDR3 length: 17 residues. The CDR3 nucleotides read TGTGCCAGCAGCTTATTGCCCAGCGGGAGCTCCTACAATGAGCAGTTCTTC. It yields the protein CASSLLPSGSSYNEQFF.

The genes are TRBV7-6 and TRBJ1-4; 7 bases are shared with TRBD1. V was pared by 5 bases and J by 1 base, with 1 base of the junction left unmatched. Germline lookup yields CDR1 SGHVS and CDR2 FNYEAQ. This CDR3 spans 14 amino acids. CDR3 region: CASSHRGTNEKLFF. CDR3 nucleotide sequence: TGTGCCAGCAGCCACAGGGGAACTAATGAAAAACTGTTTTTT.

The rearrangement uses TRBV21-1 and TRBJ2-7; TRBD1 reflects the table's D call only, with no check against the DNA. TRBV21-1 has pseudogene status. The CDR3 has 16 residues. For the CDR3, the DNA is TGTGCCAGCACCCCAAGGACAGGGGGCGTTTTCTACGAGCAGTACTTC. Protein sequence: CASTPRTGGVFYEQYF.

The rearrangement uses TRBV7-9 and TRBJ2-3, with D possibly being TRBD1 (6 bases). Per the germline V gene, CDR1 is SEHNR and CDR2 is FQNEAQ (reference sequence). The CDR3 has 14 amino acids. V shed 5 bases and J shed 2 bases, with 11 bases lying between them. Here the CDR3 reads CASSRDTHTDTQYF. The DNA of the CDR3 is TGTGCCAGCAGCCGGGACACGCACACAGATACGCAGTATTTT.

The rearrangement joins TRBV28 to TRBJ2-3, with TRBD1 matching over 10 bases. The CDR3 has 16 amino acids. J was trimmed by 4 bases and V by 5 bases; bases with no gene match: 9. Germline-derived CDR1 and CDR2 are MDHEN and SYDVKM. As DNA, the CDR3 is TGTGCCAGCAGTGGGGGACAGGGGCCACGAGCAGATACGCAGTATTTT. This translates into CASSGGQGPRADTQYF.